This TCR beta chain derives from a study of cytomegalovirus exposure and HLA in healthy donors. The study's findings and limits: Some TCR beta chains (roughly 160 of them) were listed as cytomegalovirus-associated.

A remark on this clone: The target antigen is unknown.

Use of 60 Vbeta and 13 Jbeta primers characterized the PCR. Sequenced by immunoSEQ multiplex PCR; TCRdb stores in-frame clones only, minus some. The data hold roughly 130,000 clones, with 88% observed a single time. The CDR3 sequence is 14 residues long. Germline loops: CDR1 MNHEY, CDR2 SVGAGI. V gave up 6 bases and J gave up 0 bases; unmatched junction bases: 3. The chain couples TRBV6-5 to TRBJ1-1; 8 bases align to TRBD1. The specimen sequenced was PBMCs. The receptor's source is a woman between 35 and 50 years old in good health and CMV-seronegative. CDR3 bases: TGTGCCAGCAGGATGGACAGGGTGAACACTGAAGCTTTCTTT. Translated: CASRMDRVNTEAFF.